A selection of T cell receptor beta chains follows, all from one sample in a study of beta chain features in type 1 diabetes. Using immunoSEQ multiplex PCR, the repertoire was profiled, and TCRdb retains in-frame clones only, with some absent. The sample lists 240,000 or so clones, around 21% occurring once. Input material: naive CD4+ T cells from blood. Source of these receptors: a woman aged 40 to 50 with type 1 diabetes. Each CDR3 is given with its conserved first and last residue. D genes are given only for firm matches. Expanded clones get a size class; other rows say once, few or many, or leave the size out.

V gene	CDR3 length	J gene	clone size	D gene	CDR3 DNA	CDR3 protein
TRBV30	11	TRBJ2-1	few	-	TGTGCCTGGAGTGGTTTAGATTTTCAGTTCTTC	CAWSGLDFQFF
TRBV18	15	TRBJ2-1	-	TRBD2	TGTGCCAGCTCACCGGAGACTAGCGGAAACAATGAGCAGTTCTTC	CASSPETSGNNEQFF
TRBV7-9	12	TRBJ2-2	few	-	TGTGCCAGCAGCTTATCTTCCGGGGAGCTGTTTTTT	CASSLSSGELFF
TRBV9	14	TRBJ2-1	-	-	TGTGCCAGCAGCGTACTAGCGCTCCACAATGAGCAGTTCTTC	CASSVLALHNEQFF
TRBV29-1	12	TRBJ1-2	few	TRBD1	TGCAGCGTGGGGACAGGTGACTATGGCTACACCTTC	CSVGTGDYGYTF
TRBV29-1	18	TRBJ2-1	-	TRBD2	TGCAGCGTTGCAGGGAGGGTGATTAGCGGGGGAACCTACAATGAGCAGTTCTTC	CSVAGRVISGGTYNEQFF
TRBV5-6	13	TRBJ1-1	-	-	TGTGCCAGCAGCTTATTCAGGGGAGCTGAAGCTTTCTTT	CASSLFRGAEAFF
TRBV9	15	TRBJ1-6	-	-	TGTGCCAGCAGCGCCGGACAGCCGTATAATTCACCCCTCCACTTT	CASSAGQPYNSPLHF
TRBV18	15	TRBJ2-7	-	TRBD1	TGTGCCAGCTCACGCTCCGGGACAGGAGACTACGAGCAGTACTTC	CASSRSGTGDYEQYF
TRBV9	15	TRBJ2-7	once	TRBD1	TGTGCCAGCAGCGTAACCTACAGGGGGCCCTACGAGCAGTACTTC	CASSVTYRGPYEQYF
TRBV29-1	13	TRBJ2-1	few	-	TGCAGCGTTGAAGACGGCAGGGCCAATGAGCAGTTCTTC	CSVEDGRANEQFF
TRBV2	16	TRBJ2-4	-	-	TGTGCCAGCAGTGAAGCGCCCGGGATAGCCAAAAACATTCAGTACTTC	CASSEAPGIAKNIQYF
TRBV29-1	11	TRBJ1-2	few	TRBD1	TGCAGCGTGGACAGGGACTATGGCTACACCTTC	CSVDRDYGYTF
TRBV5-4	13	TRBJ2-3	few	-	TGTGCCAGCAGCTTGACTCCTCCGGATACGCAGTATTTT	CASSLTPPDTQYF
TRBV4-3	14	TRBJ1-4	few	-	TGCGCCAGCAGCCTCCAACAGGGAGACGAAAAACTGTTTTTT	CASSLQQGDEKLFF
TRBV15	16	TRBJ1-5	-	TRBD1	TGTGCCACCAGCAGAGATCGGGACAGGGGGCGACAGCCCCAGCATTTT	CATSRDRDRGRQPQHF
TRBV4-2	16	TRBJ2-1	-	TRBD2	TGTGCCAGCAGCCAAGGACTAGCGGGAGGGATCAATGAGCAGTTCTTC	CASSQGLAGGINEQFF